This is a list of T cell receptor beta chains from one sample in a study of blood T cells in healthy people across ages. MiXCR, run by TCRdb on the 5' RACE reads, gives a single entry per CDR3 protein. The sample includes 700,000 to 800,000 distinct CDR3 sequences, approximately 39% of them seen just once. What was sequenced was blood. These receptors were obtained from a woman in her sixties in good health. The CDR3 runs from the conserved cysteine through the conserved F or W. Fields, in order: clone size, J gene, D gene, V gene, CDR3 protein, CDR3 DNA. A D gene is named only where the DNA matches it firmly. Clone size, where shown, is once, few, many, or a class for clones that have expanded.

few TRBJ2-2 TRBD1 TRBV2 CASGTGTTGELFF TGTGCCAGCGGGACAGGGACCACCGGGGAGCTGTTTTTT
. TRBJ2-7 . TRBV29-1 CSVVPSAAYEQYF TGCAGCGTCGTTCCTAGCGCTGCCTACGAGCAGTACTTC
. TRBJ2-5 TRBD2 TRBV9 CASSAGGTIQETQYF TGTGCCAGCAGCGCCGGGGGGACTATCCAAGAGACCCAGTACTTC
. TRBJ2-7 TRBD1 TRBV5-1 CASSPGQGHEQYF TGCGCCAGCAGCCCCGGACAGGGCCACGAGCAGTACTTC
. TRBJ2-7 TRBD1 TRBV19 CASSAWDRRSYEQYF TGTGCTAGTAGTGCCTGGGACAGACGGAGCTACGAGCAGTACTTC
. TRBJ2-5 . TRBV5-4 CANSAQMTSSGEQYF TGTGCCAACAGCGCACAGATGACGTCATCGGGGGAGCAGTACTTC
. TRBJ2-5 . TRBV6-5 CASCATGSQETQYF TGTGCCAGCTGTGCAACAGGGTCCCAAGAGACCCAGTACTTC
. TRBJ1-2 . TRBV4-3 CASSQDFRGGLTNYGYTF TGCGCCAGCAGCCAAGATTTTCGCGGCGGACTAACTAACTATGGCTACACCTTC
few TRBJ1-6 . TRBV29-1 CSVTTAFNSPLHF TGCAGCGTTACGACAGCCTTTAATTCACCCCTCCACTTT
few TRBJ1-5 . TRBV4-1 CASSQDGQFNQPQHF TGCGCCAGCAGCCAAGACGGACAGTTCAATCAGCCCCAGCATTTT
. TRBJ2-5 . TRBV7-2 CASSLALLEETQYF TGTGCCAGCAGCTTAGCGCTCCTAGAAGAGACCCAGTACTTC